This TCR beta chain originates from a study of blood T cell repertoires in COVID-19. Study-wide context: Samples of COVID-19 (acute and convalescent) were obtained from the United States, Italy and Spain.

TCRdb's copy holds only in-frame clones and misses some; the assay was immunoSEQ multiplex PCR. The sample lists roughly 100,000 clones, 81% seen once, with more than 20% in the top ten. Germline lookup yields CDR1 SQVTM and CDR2 ANQGSEA. The CDR3 spans 16 residues. The trim removed 0 bases at V and 4 bases at J, leaving 7 bases unmatched. The sequence came from a man at least 80 years old with active or convalescent COVID-19. The chain links TRBV29-1 to TRBJ2-7; TRBD1 agrees at 12 bases. The sample was peripheral blood. CDR3 sequence (DNA): TGCAGCGTTGAAGAGCGGGACAGGGGGCCCGGGTACGAGCAGTACTTC. This encodes CSVEERDRGPGYEQYF.